This T cell receptor beta chain was observed in a study of T-cell memory formation after mild COVID-19. TCRdb reanalysed the 5' RACE reads using MiXCR and keeps one entry per CDR3 protein. The data contain about 44,000 distinct CDR3 sequences, 6% to 8.5% of them singletons. There are 13 residues in the CDR3. V dropped 6 bases and J dropped 11; count of bases not matched to a gene: 9. The origin of this receptor is an adult who had mild COVID-19 (a few samples of this study predate the infection). Cell type and time point are not known. The source material was PBMCs or a T cell subset sorted from them (not recorded which). This sequence joins TRBV12-3 or TRBV12-4 and TRBJ2-3, with TRBD2 identical over 9 bases. CDR3 amino acids: CASSSGGGAMQYF. The CDR3 DNA follows: TGTGCCAGCAGCTCGGGCGGGGGGGCCATGCAGTATTTT.